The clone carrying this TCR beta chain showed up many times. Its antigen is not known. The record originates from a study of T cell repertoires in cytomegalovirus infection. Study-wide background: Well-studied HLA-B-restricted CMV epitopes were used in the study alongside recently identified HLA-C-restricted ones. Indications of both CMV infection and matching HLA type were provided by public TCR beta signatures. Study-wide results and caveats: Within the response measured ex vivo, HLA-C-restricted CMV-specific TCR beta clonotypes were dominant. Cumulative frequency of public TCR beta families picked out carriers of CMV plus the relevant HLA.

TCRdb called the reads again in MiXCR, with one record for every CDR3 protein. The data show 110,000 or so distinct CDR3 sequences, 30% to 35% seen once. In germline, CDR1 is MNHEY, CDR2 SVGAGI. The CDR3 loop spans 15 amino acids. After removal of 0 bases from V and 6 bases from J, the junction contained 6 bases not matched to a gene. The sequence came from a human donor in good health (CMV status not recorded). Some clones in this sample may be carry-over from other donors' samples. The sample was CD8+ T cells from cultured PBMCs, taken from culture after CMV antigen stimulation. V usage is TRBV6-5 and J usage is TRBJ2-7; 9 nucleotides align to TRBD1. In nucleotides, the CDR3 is TGTGCCAGCAGTTACTCGAGGACAGGGGATACCGAGCAGTACTTC. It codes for CASSYSRTGDTEQYF.